A selection of T cell receptor beta chains follows, all from one sample in a study of blood T cell repertoires in COVID-19. Clones were read by immunoSEQ multiplex PCR, and TCRdb kept only the in-frame ones, dropping some. The data contain under 300,000 clones, roughly 85% of them singletons. Sequenced: peripheral blood. These receptors were obtained from a woman under 30 with acute or convalescent COVID-19. CDR3s include the opening cysteine and the closing phenylalanine or tryptophan. Fields, in order: D gene, clone size, V gene, J gene, CDR3 DNA, CDR3 protein. The D gene is left open where the match is weak. Clone size is shown for a subset of rows, as once, few, many or a class of expanded clone.

d_call: .
clone_size: .
v_call: TRBV5-5
j_call: TRBJ1-5
cdr3_nt: TGTGCCAGCAGCTTGCAGGGGAATCAGCCCCAGCATTTT
cdr3_aa: CASSLQGNQPQHF

d_call: .
clone_size: .
v_call: TRBV5-5
j_call: TRBJ2-7
cdr3_nt: TGTGCCAGCAGCACAGGGAGCTCCTACGAGCAGTACTTC
cdr3_aa: CASSTGSSYEQYF

d_call: TRBD2
clone_size: .
v_call: TRBV30
j_call: TRBJ2-7
cdr3_nt: TGTGCCTGGAGTCCCAGGACTAGCGGGAGATCCGAGCAGTACTTC
cdr3_aa: CAWSPRTSGRSEQYF

d_call: TRBD1
clone_size: .
v_call: TRBV7-6
j_call: TRBJ1-6
cdr3_nt: TGTGCCAGCAGCTACCTCGGACAGGGCCCTAGGGATAATTCACCCCTCCACTTT
cdr3_aa: CASSYLGQGPRDNSPLHF

d_call: .
clone_size: .
v_call: TRBV28
j_call: TRBJ2-2
cdr3_nt: TGTGCCAGCAGCAAGATGGGACAGAACACCGGGGAGCTGTTTTTT
cdr3_aa: CASSKMGQNTGELFF

d_call: .
clone_size: once
v_call: TRBV19
j_call: TRBJ2-7
cdr3_nt: TGTGCCAGTAATGGGAGGAGGAGGGGCGAGCAGTACTTC
cdr3_aa: CASNGRRRGEQYF

d_call: .
clone_size: .
v_call: TRBV6-2/TRBV6-3
j_call: TRBJ1-5
cdr3_nt: TGTGCCAGCAGTTACCCGCAGATTAGCAATCAGCCCCAGCATTTT
cdr3_aa: CASSYPQISNQPQHF

d_call: TRBD2
clone_size: .
v_call: TRBV14
j_call: TRBJ2-7
cdr3_nt: TGTGCCAGCAGCCAAACGACTAGCGGGAGGGAAAAGCAGTACTTC
cdr3_aa: CASSQTTSGREKQYF

d_call: .
clone_size: .
v_call: TRBV7-9
j_call: TRBJ1-1
cdr3_nt: TGTGCCAGCAGCGTAAAACAGAACACTGAAGCTTTCTTT
cdr3_aa: CASSVKQNTEAFF

d_call: .
clone_size: .
v_call: TRBV7-9
j_call: TRBJ2-7
cdr3_nt: TGTGCCAGCAGCTACGACTATTCCGAGCAGTACTTC
cdr3_aa: CASSYDYSEQYF

d_call: TRBD2
clone_size: once
v_call: TRBV5-1
j_call: TRBJ2-1
cdr3_nt: TGCGCCAGCAGCGGGGGACTAGCGGGTATCTACAATGAGCAGTTCTTC
cdr3_aa: CASSGGLAGIYNEQFF

d_call: .
clone_size: .
v_call: TRBV19
j_call: TRBJ2-1
cdr3_nt: TGTGCCAGTAGTAGCAGGGGCGATCTCATGGATGAGCAGTTCTTC
cdr3_aa: CASSSRGDLMDEQFF

d_call: .
clone_size: .
v_call: TRBV3-1/TRBV3-2
j_call: TRBJ2-7
cdr3_nt: TGTGCCAGCAGCCAAGATACAGAGTCCTACGAGCAGTACTTC
cdr3_aa: CASSQDTESYEQYF

d_call: TRBD1
clone_size: .
v_call: TRBV7-9
j_call: TRBJ2-4
cdr3_nt: TGTGCCAGCAGCCGGGCACAGGGGATTGTGGCCAAAAACATTCAGTACTTC
cdr3_aa: CASSRAQGIVAKNIQYF

d_call: .
clone_size: .
v_call: TRBV7-9
j_call: TRBJ2-5
cdr3_nt: TGTGCCAGCAGCTTAGTTTTGCAGGGCCCTAGACACCAAGAGACCCAGTACTTC
cdr3_aa: CASSLVLQGPRHQETQYF

d_call: .
clone_size: .
v_call: TRBV10-1
j_call: TRBJ2-3
cdr3_nt: TGCGCCAGCGGTAGCGGTGCTAGCACAGATACGCAGTATTTT
cdr3_aa: CASGSGASTDTQYF

d_call: TRBD1
clone_size: .
v_call: TRBV27
j_call: TRBJ2-3
cdr3_nt: TGTGCCAGCGGAAGGACAGGGACGATTGGAACAGATACGCAGTATTTT
cdr3_aa: CASGRTGTIGTDTQYF

d_call: TRBD2
clone_size: .
v_call: TRBV15
j_call: TRBJ2-1
cdr3_nt: TGTGCCACCAGCAGAGCCGGACTAGCGGACCGATACAATGAGCAGTTCTTC
cdr3_aa: CATSRAGLADRYNEQFF

d_call: .
clone_size: .
v_call: TRBV4-1
j_call: TRBJ2-7
cdr3_nt: TGCGCCAGCAGCCAGGCAGACCAGGGGCTAATACCCTACGAGCAGTACTTC
cdr3_aa: CASSQADQGLIPYEQYF

d_call: .
clone_size: few
v_call: TRBV7-3
j_call: TRBJ2-1
cdr3_nt: TGTGCCAGCAGCCCTAGGGGGGGCTCCTACAATGAGCAGTTCTTC
cdr3_aa: CASSPRGGSYNEQFF

d_call: TRBD2
clone_size: .
v_call: TRBV9
j_call: TRBJ2-1
cdr3_nt: TGTGCCAGCACCAAAGGACTAGCGGCCTACAATGAGCAGTTCTTC
cdr3_aa: CASTKGLAAYNEQFF

d_call: .
clone_size: .
v_call: TRBV27
j_call: TRBJ2-3
cdr3_nt: TGTGCCAGCTCCCTCTTCGGGGCAGATACGCAGTATTTT
cdr3_aa: CASSLFGADTQYF

d_call: TRBD2
clone_size: .
v_call: TRBV6-2/TRBV6-3
j_call: TRBJ2-5
cdr3_nt: TGTGCCAGCAGTTACTCGAGCGGGAGGGCCATGACCCAGTACTTC
cdr3_aa: CASSYSSGRAMTQYF

d_call: TRBD1
clone_size: .
v_call: TRBV5-4
j_call: TRBJ1-2
cdr3_nt: TGTGCCAGCAGCTGGGATAAACCGGGACAGGGAAAATCTCTCTATGATGGCTACACCTTC
cdr3_aa: CASSWDKPGQGKSLYDGYTF

d_call: TRBD1
clone_size: .
v_call: TRBV27
j_call: TRBJ1-2
cdr3_nt: TGTGCCAGCAGTTTAGCGGGACAGGGGGCCAACTATGGCTACACCTTC
cdr3_aa: CASSLAGQGANYGYTF